The entry below gives a single T cell receptor (beta chain) sequence along with its context. Its antigen is as yet unknown. This record comes from a study of vaccination effects on CD4 cells after COVID-19. For the study at large: The participants, recipients of two vaccine doses, got either BNT162b2 or mRNA-1273.

This CDR3 comprises 13 residues. V was trimmed by 6 bases and J by 11 bases, leaving 14 bases between them. Germline assignment: CDR1 MDHEN and CDR2 SYDVKM. Study results and caveats: Marked clonal contraction of infection- and vaccine-induced clones was seen late after vaccination.

Isolating CD4+ T cells followed approximately nine days of culture. The protocol was immunoSEQ multiplex PCR, while the TCRdb copy is restricted to in-frame clones and leaves out a portion. The table has some 50,000 clones, approximately 65% seen once. This chain connects TRBV28 to TRBJ2-6, with D tentatively TRBD1 (6 bases). The TCR was taken from a human donor who received a COVID-19 vaccine. The sequences come from CD4+ T cells from PBMCs cultured without peptide, collected before COVID-19 vaccination. CDR3 residues: CASSFGQPDVLTF. Written as DNA, the CDR3 is TGTGCCAGCAGCTTCGGACAGCCTGACGTCCTGACTTTC.